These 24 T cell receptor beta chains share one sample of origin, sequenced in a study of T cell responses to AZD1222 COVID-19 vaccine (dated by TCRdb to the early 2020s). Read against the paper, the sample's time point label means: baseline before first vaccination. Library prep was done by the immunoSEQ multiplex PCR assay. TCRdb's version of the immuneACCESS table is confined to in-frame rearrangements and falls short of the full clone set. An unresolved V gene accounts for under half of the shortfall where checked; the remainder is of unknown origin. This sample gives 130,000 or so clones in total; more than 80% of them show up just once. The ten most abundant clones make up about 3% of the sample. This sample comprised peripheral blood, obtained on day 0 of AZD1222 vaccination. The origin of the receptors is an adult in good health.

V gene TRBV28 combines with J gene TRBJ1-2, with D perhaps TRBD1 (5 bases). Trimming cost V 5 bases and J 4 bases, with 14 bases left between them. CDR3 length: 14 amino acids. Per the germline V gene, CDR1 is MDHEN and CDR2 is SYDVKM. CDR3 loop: CASSNIQVFYGYTF. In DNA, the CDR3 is TGTGCCAGCAGTAACATACAGGTCTTCTATGGCTACACCTTC.

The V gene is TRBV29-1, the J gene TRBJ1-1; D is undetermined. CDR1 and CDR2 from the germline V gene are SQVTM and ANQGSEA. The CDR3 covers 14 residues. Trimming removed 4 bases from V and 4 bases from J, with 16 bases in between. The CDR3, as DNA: TGCAGCGTTGTGTTATTGGGATCGAGCACTGAAGCTTTCTTT. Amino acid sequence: CSVVLLGSSTEAFF. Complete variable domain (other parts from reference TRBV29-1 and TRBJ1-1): SAVISQKPSRDICQRGTSLTIQCQVDSQVTMMFWYRQQPGQSLTLIATANQGSEATYESGFVIDKFPISRPNLTFSTLTVSNMSPEDSSIYLCSVVLLGSSTEAFFGQGTRLTVV.

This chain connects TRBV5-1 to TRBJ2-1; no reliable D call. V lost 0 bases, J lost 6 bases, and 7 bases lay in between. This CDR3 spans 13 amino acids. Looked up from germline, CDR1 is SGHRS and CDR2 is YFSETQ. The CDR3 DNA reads TGCGCCAGCAGCTTGGATCCTCTCAATGAGCAGTTCTTC. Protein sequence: CASSLDPLNEQFF.

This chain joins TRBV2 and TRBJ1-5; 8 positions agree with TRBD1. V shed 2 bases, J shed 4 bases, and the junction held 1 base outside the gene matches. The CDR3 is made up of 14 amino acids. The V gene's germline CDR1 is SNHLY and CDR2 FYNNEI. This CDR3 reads CASSEQGANQPQHF. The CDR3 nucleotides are TGTGCCAGCAGTGAACAGGGGGCGAATCAGCCCCAGCATTTT.

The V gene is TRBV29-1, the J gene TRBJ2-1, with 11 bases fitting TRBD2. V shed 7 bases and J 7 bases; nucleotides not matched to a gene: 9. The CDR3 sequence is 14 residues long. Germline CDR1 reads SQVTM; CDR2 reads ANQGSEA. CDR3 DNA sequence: TGCAGCGCTGAGGGTAGCGGGAGGGGAAATGAGCAGTTCTTC. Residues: CSAEGSGRGNEQFF.

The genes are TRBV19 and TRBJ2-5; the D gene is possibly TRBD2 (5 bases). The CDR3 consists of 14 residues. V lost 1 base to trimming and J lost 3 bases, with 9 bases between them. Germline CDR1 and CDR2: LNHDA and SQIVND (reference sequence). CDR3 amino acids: CASSIGTRKETQYF. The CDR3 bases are TGTGCCAGTAGTATAGGGACTCGAAAAGAGACCCAGTACTTC.

CDR3 region: CASSFTKTGRETQYF. The DNA for the CDR3 is TGTGCCAGCAGCTTCACGAAGACAGGGCGGGAGACCCAGTACTTC. The V gene is TRBV5-4, the J gene TRBJ2-5; 7 bases map to TRBD1. The germline V gene has CDR1 SGHNT and CDR2 YYREEE (reference sequence). The CDR3 loop spans 15 amino acids. V shed 2 bases, J shed 5 bases, and the junction held 9 bases outside the gene matches. Supplemented by reference TRBV5-4 and TRBJ2-5, the full variable domain reads ETGVTQSPTHLIKTRGQQVTLRCSSQSGHNTVSWYQQALGQGPQFIFQYYREEENGRGNFPPRFSGLQFPNYSSELNVNALELDDSALYLCASSFTKTGRETQYFGPGTRLLVL.

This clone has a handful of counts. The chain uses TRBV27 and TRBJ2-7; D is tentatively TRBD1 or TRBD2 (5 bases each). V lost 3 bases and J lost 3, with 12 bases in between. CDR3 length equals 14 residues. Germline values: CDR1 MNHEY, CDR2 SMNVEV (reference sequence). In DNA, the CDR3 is TGTGCCAGCAGTTTTGGGGGAGATCGCTACGAGCAGTACTTC. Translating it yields CASSFGGDRYEQYF.

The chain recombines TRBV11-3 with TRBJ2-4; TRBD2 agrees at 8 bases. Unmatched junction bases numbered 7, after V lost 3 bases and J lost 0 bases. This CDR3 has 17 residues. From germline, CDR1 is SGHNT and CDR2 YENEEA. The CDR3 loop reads CASSFDSGKKAKNIQYF. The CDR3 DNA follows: TGTGCCAGCAGCTTTGATAGCGGGAAGAAAGCCAAAAACATTCAGTACTTC.

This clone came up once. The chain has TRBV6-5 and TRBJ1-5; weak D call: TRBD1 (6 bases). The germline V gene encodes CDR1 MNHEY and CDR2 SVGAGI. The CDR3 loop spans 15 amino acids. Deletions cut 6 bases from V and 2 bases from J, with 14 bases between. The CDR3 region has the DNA TGTGCCAGCAGGTCGGACAGCTCGGGCAATCAGCCCCAGCATTTT. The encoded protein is CASRSDSSGNQPQHF.

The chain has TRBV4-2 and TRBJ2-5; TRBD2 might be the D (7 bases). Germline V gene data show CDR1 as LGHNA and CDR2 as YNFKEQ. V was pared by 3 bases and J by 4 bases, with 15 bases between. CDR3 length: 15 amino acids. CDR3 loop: CASSQGRGEGETQYF. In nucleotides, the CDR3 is TGTGCCAGCAGCCAGGGGAGGGGGGAAGGAGAGACCCAGTACTTC.

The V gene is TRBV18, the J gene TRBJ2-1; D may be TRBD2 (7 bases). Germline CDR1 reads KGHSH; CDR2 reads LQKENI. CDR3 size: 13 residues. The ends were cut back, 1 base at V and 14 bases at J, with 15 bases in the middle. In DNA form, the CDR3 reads TGTGCCAGCTCACCACGAGGGGGGGCAGAGGAGTTCTTC. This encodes CASSPRGGAEEFF.

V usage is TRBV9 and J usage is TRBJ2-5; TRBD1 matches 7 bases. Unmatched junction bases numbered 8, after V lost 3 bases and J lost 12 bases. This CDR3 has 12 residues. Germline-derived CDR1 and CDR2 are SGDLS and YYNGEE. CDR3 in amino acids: CASSAQSGTEYF. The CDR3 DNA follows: TGTGCCAGCAGCGCACAATCCGGGACAGAGTACTTC.

CDR3 protein: CASSYRTPARGSGANVLTF. CDR3 DNA: TGTGCCAGCAGTTATCGGACCCCAGCTCGAGGCTCTGGGGCCAACGTCCTGACTTTC. The chain couples TRBV6-2 or TRBV6-3 to TRBJ2-6, with unresolved D. The V gene's germline CDR1 is MNHEY and CDR2 SVGEGT. V shed 3 bases and J shed 0 bases, with 18 bases lying between them. The CDR3 extends over 19 amino acids.

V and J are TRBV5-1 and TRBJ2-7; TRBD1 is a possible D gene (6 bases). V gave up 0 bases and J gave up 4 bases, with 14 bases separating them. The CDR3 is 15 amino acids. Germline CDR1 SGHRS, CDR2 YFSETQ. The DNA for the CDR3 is TGCGCCAGCAGCTTGGACACAGGGCTTGGGTACGAGCAGTACTTC. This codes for CASSLDTGLGYEQYF.

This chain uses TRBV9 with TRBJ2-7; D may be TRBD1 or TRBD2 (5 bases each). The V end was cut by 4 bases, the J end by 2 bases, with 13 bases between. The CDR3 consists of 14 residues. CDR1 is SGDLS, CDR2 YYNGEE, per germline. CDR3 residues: CASSPGTGTYEQYF. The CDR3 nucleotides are TGTGCCAGCAGCCCCGGGACGGGGACCTACGAGCAGTACTTC.

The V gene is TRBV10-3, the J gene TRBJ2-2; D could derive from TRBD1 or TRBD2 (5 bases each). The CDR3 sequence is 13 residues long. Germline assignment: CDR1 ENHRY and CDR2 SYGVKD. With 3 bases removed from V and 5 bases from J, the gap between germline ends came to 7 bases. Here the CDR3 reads CAISEEGTGELFF. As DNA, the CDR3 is TGTGCCATCAGTGAAGAGGGGACCGGGGAGCTGTTTTTT.

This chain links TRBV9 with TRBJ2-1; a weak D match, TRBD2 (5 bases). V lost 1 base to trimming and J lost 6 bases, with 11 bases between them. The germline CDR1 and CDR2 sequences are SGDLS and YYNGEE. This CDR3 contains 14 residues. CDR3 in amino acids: CASSVTDRGNEQFF. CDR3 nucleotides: TGTGCCAGCAGCGTAACCGATCGGGGCAATGAGCAGTTCTTC.

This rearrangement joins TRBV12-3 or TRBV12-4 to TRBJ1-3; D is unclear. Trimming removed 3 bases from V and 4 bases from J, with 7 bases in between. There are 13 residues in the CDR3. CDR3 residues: CASSFSQGNTIYF. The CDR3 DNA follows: TGTGCCAGCAGTTTCAGCCAGGGAAACACCATATATTTT.

The CDR3 nucleotides are TGTGCCAGCAGACCGGACAGGACCCTTAATGAAAAACTGTTTTTT. It encodes CASRPDRTLNEKLFF. The rearrangement joins TRBV27 to TRBJ1-4; 7 bases are shared with TRBD1. CDR1 is MNHEY and CDR2 is SMNVEV in the germline V gene (reference sequence). The ends lost 6 bases at V and 4 bases at J; junction bases unmatched: 8. The CDR3 has 15 amino acids.

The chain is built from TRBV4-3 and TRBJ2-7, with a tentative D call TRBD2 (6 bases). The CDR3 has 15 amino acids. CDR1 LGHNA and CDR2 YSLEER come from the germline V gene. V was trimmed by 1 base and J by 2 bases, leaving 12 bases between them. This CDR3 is CASSQVAGRTYEQYF. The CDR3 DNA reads TGCGCCAGCAGCCAAGTGGCGGGGAGGACCTACGAGCAGTACTTC.

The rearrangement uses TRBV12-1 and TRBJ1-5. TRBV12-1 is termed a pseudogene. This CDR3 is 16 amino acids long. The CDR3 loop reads CASSKGDRHKNQPQHF. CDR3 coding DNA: TGTGCCAGCAGTAAAGGGGACCGCCATAAGAATCAGCCCCAGCATTTT.

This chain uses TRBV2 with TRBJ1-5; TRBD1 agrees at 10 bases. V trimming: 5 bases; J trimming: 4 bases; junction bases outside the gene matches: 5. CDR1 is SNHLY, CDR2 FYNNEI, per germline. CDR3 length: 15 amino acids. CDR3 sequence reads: CASSYDRGRNQPQHF. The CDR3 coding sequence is TGTGCCAGCAGTTACGACAGGGGGCGGAATCAGCCCCAGCATTTT.

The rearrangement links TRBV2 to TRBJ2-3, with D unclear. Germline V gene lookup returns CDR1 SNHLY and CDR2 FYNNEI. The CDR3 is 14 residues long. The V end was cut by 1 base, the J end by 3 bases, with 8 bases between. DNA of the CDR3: TGTGCCAGCAGTGAAGGTTACTTTACAGATACGCAGTATTTT. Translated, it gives CASSEGYFTDTQYF.